This section outlines one T cell receptor (beta chain) sequence together with its context. No cognate antigen has been identified for it. Within one base of it there is no much larger clone, and no base qualities were kept. The donors were healthy, HIV-negative adults with no recently reported acute infections or vaccinations. Every donor was a Caucasian adult living in Nashville, Tennessee, USA. CD4+ T cells were enriched by magnetic negative selection; naive cells were then positively selected on CD45RA, and the negative fraction formed the memory subset. After blood collection by leukapheresis, PBMCs were isolated using Ficoll-Histopaque density gradient centrifugation and then cryopreserved in the vapor phase of liquid nitrogen. Purity and quantity of every magnetically sorted T cell population were checked by analytical flow cytometry. Genomic DNA was isolated from each sorted fraction and quantified by UV absorbance on a Nanodrop 2000c.

As encoded in the germline V gene, CDR1 is SGDLS while CDR2 is YYNGEE. Deletion took 0 bases off V and 5 bases off J, with a span of 12 bases between the germline ends. The CDR3 contains 15 residues, cysteine and phenylalanine counted. The CDR3 DNA has 45 bases and is translated from base 1. This entry belongs to a study of shared clonotypes between healthy human individuals (dated by TCRdb to the early 2020s). In the study overall: The cohort included a few men and two women between 18 and 49 years of age. Per donor, three plates each were used for CD4 naive and CD4 memory, two for CD8 naive, and one for CD8 memory. The study deeply sequenced blood TCR repertoires of five healthy adults to estimate repertoire size and the extent of clonotype sharing between individuals. Different laboratories and diverse techniques were used to prepare libraries and sequence TCR repertoires, to increase sequencing depth and limit assay-specific biases. Between about 0.94 and 8.9 billion PBMCs per donor were obtained by leukapheresis.

Here is what the overall study found, with its caveats: Higher generation probabilities were observed for clonotypes shared by all four sorted-subset donors than for non-shared clonotypes. Naive subsets generally had larger estimated clonotype richness than memory subsets. Rarefaction of sorted-subset datasets indicated incomplete sequencing despite the large sequencing depth. Sampling was restricted to blood, and TCR repertoires in tissues likely differ from the TCR repertoires found in blood. Based on pairwise subsampling, the degree of clonotype sharing among donors was expected to be affected by sequencing depth. About 5% of naive CD4, around 3.6% of naive CD8, 2% to 2.5% of memory CD4, and about 0.4% of memory CD8 clonotypes were shared across several donors. Because the study included a small number of donors, the genetic and exposure-history diversity represented was limited.

Using the deep immunoSEQ assay, multiplex PCR amplified TCR CDR3 regions from genomic DNA. For each cell subset, the extracted genomic DNA was distributed evenly across all wells of several immunoSEQ 96-well plates, and each plate served as one replicate. For sorted subsets, about 200 ng genomic DNA, equal to approximately 30,000 T cell genomes, was loaded into each replicate PCR. The purified libraries were quantified using a Qubit 3.0 fluorometer, sized with a Bioanalyzer 2100, and then quantified again using the KAPA Library Quantification kit. Every immunoSEQ 96-well plate was sequenced on a dedicated single-read 150-cycle Illumina NextSeq 550 flow cell. Under the source paper's analysis protocol: Because only junctional sequences without quality scores were contained in the immunoSEQ output, filtering matching that applied to full-length reads could not be performed. Sequences were annotated with PyIR, a Python wrapper for IgBLAST v1.9, using IMGT germline references to assign V/J genes and CDR3. Any read was removed if the V/J assignment was weak (E-value above 1e-6), the CDR3 was missing, or the read contained stop codons, out-of-frame junctions, or ambiguous translated residues. V3J clonotypes were defined by identical inferred V gene, J gene, and CDR3 amino acid sequence. Percentage overlap between repertoires was calculated by dividing the number of shared unique clonotypes by the size of the smaller repertoire. Repertoire richness was assessed with RTK rarefaction, the Chao1 estimator, and Recon v2.1 estimates of unobserved clonotypes. For all TCRbeta clonotypes obtained by the gDNA method from a handful of donors, generation probabilities were computed with OLGA. TCRdb provides this immuneACCESS table in a form limited to in-frame rearrangements. Some clones are lacking; in checked studies, under half of them reflect an unresolved V gene, and why the rest are absent is not known. Clonal size and the V and J genes are those of that table, whereas D and trimming came from the DNA. This sample comprises some 660,000 clones, roughly 73% of them detected only once. The top ten constitute around 2% of the sample.

This sequence uses TRBV9 and TRBJ2-1; TRBD1 could be the D gene, as 5 bases match. The source is a woman in her 30s in good health. Source material: memory CD4+ T cells sorted from blood. The cell subset or site label, read with the paper, signifies: CD45RA-negative fraction. CDR3 sequence: CASSVGRVGNNEQFF. The nucleotide sequence is TGTGCCAGCAGCGTAGGCAGGGTGGGTAACAATGAGCAGTTCTTC.